The following is a TCR delta chain sequence with its context. The antigen remains undetermined. The data were obtained in a study of Vδ1+ human thymocytes. After alphabeta T cell depletion, CD3+ Vdelta1+ Vdelta2- thymocytes were sorted. The template was reverse-transcribed extracted RNA. CDR3 amplicons came from multiplex PCR with pooled V-gene forward and constant-region reverse primers. TCRdb redid the clone calls on the multiplex PCR reads with CATT. The sample lists about 25,000 delta-chain clones, 7.4% occurring once. Notes on the study in general: About 20% of thymic delta-chain sequences were Vdelta2, with few Vdelta3, unlike blood Vdelta1+ controls. Bulk repertoire data may be misinterpreted because of unexpected Vdelta2 sequences. In the thymus, TRG and TRD repertoires looked highly polyclonal with Gaussian CDR3 lengths.

There are 18 residues in the CDR3. The J gene was reported as TRDJ1; the V gene went uncalled; TRDD3, the table's D call, was not compared with the DNA. Material: Vdelta1+ gamma-delta thymocytes from the thymus. Described subset: FACS-sorted CD3+ TCRalphabeta- TCRVdelta1+ TCRVdelta2- thymocytes. This receptor was identified in a girl under three years old who had congenital heart surgery. The CDR3: CALGEDATMGDTTDKLIF. CDR3 bases: TGTGCTCTTGGGGAAGATGCTACTATGGGGGATACGACCGATAAACTCATCTTT.